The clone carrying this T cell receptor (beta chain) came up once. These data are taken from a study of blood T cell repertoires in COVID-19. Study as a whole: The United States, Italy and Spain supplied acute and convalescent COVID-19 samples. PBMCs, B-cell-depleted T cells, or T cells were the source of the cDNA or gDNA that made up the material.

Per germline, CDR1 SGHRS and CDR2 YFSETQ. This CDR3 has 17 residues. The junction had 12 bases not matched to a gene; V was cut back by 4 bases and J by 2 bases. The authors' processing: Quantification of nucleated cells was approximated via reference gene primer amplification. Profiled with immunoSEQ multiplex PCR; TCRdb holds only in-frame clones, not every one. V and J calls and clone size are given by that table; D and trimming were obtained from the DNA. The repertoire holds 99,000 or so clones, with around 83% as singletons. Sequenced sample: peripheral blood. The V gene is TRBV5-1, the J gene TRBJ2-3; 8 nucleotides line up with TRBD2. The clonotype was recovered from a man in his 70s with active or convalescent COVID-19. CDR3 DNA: TGCGCCAGCAGCCCGGGAGGGGGGGGACCCTCCACAGATACGCAGTATTTT. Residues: CASSPGGGGPSTDTQYF.